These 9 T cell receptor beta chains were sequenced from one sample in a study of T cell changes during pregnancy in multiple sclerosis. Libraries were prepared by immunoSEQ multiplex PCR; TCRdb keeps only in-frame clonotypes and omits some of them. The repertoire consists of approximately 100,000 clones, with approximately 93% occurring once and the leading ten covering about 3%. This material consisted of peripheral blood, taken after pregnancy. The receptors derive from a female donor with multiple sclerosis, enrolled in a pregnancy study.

CDR3 residues: CASSASAGGYDEQYF. The CDR3 coding sequence is TGTGCCAGCAGTGCAAGCGCGGGGGGGTATGACGAGCAGTACTTC. The V gene is TRBV6-1, the J gene TRBJ2-7, with 9 bases lining up with TRBD2. After removal of 4 bases from V and 5 bases from J, the junction contained 9 bases not matched to a gene. The CDR3 is made up of 15 amino acids. In germline, CDR1 is MNHNS, CDR2 SASEGT.

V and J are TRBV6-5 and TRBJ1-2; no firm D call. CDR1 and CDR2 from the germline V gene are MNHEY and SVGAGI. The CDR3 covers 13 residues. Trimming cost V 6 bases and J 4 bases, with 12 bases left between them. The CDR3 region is CASSPLQAYGYTF. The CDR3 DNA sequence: TGTGCCAGCAGCCCCCTTCAAGCCTATGGCTACACCTTC.

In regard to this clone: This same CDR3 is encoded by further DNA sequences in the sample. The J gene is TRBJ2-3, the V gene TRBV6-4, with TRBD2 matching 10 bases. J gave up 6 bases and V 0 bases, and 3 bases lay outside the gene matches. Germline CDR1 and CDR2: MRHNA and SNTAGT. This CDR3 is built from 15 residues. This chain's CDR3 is CASSDSSGGADTQYF. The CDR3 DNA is TGTGCCAGCAGTGACTCAAGCGGGGGGGCCGATACGCAGTATTTT.

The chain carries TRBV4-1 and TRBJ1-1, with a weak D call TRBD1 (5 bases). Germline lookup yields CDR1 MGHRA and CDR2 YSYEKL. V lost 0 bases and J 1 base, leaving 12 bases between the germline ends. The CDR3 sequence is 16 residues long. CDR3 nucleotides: TGCGCCAGCAGCCAAGACCTCGGGCAGGGGAACACTGAAGCTTTCTTT. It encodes CASSQDLGQGNTEAFF.

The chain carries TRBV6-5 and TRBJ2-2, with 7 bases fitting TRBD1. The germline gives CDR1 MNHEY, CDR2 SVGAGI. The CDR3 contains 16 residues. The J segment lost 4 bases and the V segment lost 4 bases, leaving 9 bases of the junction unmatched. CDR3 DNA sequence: TGTGCCAGCAGTTTTACCGGGACAGCGCTCACCGGGGAGCTGTTTTTT. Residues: CASSFTGTALTGELFF.

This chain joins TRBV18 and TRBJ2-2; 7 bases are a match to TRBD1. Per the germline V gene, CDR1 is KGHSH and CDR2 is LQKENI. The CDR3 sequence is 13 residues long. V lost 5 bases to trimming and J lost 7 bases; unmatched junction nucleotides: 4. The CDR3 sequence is CASSEGGLGELFF. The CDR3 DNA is TGTGCCAGCTCAGAAGGGGGCCTCGGGGAGCTGTTTTTT.

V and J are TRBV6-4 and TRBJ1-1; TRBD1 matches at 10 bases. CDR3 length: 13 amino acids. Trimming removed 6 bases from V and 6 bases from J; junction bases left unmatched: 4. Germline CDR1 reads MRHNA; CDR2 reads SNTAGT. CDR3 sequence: CASRKDRGSEAFF. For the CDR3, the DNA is TGTGCCAGCAGGAAGGACAGGGGGTCTGAAGCTTTCTTT.

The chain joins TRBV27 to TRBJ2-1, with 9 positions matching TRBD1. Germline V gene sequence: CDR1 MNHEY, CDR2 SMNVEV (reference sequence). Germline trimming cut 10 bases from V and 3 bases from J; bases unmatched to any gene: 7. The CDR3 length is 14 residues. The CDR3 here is CATRQGVGYNEQFF. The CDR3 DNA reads TGTGCCACCCGACAGGGGGTTGGCTACAATGAGCAGTTCTTC.

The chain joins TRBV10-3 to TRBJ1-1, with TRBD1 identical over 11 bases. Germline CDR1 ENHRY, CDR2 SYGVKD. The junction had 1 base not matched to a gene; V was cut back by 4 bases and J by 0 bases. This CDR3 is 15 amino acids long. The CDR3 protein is CAISGDRGMNTEAFF. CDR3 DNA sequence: TGTGCCATCAGTGGGGACAGGGGGATGAACACTGAAGCTTTCTTT.